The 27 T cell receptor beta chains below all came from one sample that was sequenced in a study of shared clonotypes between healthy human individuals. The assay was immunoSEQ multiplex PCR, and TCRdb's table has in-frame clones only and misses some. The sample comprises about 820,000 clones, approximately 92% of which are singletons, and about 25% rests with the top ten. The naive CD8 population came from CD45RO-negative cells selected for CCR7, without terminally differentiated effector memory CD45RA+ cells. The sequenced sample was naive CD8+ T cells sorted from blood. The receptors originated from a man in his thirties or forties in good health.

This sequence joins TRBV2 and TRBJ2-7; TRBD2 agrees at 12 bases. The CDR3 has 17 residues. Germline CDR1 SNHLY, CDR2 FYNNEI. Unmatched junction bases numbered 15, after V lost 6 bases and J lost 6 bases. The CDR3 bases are TGTGCCAGCAGCAGAACGCACATGGGACTAGCGGGCTCCGAGCAGTACTTC. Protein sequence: CASSRTHMGLAGSEQYF.

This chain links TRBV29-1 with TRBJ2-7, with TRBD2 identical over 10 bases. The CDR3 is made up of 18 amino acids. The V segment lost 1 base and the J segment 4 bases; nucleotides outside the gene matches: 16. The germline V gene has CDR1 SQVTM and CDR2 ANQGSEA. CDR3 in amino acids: CSVEGLASGGTRVYEQYF. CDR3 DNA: TGCAGCGTTGAAGGTTTGGCTAGCGGGGGCACCCGAGTTTACGAGCAGTACTTC.

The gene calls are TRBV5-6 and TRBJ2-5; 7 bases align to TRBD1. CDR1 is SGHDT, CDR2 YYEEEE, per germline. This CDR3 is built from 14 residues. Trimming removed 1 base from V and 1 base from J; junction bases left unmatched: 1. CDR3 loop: CASSLSGGQETQYF. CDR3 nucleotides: TGTGCCAGCAGCTTGTCAGGGGGCCAAGAGACCCAGTACTTC.

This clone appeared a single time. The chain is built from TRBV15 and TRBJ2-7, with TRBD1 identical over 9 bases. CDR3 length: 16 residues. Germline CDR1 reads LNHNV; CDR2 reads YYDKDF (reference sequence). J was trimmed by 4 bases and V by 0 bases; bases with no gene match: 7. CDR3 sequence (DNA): TGTGCCACCAGCAGAGACCTGGGACAGGGAGTTTACGAGCAGTACTTC. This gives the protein CATSRDLGQGVYEQYF.

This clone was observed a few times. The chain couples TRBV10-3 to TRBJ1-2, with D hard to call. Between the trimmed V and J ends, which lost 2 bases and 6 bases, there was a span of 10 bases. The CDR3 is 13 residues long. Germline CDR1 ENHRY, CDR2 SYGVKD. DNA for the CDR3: TGTGCCATCAGTGAGACCGCCCGGGATGGCTACACCTTC. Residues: CAISETARDGYTF.

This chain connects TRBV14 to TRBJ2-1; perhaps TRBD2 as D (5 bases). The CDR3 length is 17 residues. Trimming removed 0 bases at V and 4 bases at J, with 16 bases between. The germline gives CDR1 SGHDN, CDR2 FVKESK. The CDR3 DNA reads TGTGCCAGCAGCCAAGATAATTTGGGAGTAGTGTACAATGAGCAGTTCTTC. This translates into CASSQDNLGVVYNEQFF.

DNA of the CDR3: TGTGCCAGCAGCAGAGGTTGGGGAACCAATGAGCAGTTCTTC. Its protein product is CASSRGWGTNEQFF. V and J are TRBV5-5 and TRBJ2-1; D remains unclear. This CDR3 is built from 14 residues. The V gene lost 4 bases and the J gene lost 6 bases, with 14 bases spanning the gap. Germline CDR1 SGHKS, CDR2 YYEKEE (reference sequence).

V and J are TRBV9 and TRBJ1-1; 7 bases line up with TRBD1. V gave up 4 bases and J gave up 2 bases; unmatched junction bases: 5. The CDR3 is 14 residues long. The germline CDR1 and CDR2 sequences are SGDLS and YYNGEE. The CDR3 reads CASSYGDRNTEAFF. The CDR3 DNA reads TGTGCCAGCAGCTACGGGGACAGAAACACTGAAGCTTTCTTT.

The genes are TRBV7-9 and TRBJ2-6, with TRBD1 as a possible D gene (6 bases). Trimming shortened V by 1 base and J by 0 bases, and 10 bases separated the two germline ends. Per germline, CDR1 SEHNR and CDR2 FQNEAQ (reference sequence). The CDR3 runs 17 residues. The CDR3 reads CASSLDRANSGANVLTF. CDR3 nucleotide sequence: TGTGCCAGCAGCTTAGACAGGGCGAACTCTGGGGCCAACGTCCTGACTTTC.

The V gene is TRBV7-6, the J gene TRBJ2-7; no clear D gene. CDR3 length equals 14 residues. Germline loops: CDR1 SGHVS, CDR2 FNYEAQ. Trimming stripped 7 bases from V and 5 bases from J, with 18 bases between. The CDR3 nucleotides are TGTGCCAGCACCGTAGCTGGCCCTCGCGACGAGCAGTACTTC. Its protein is CASTVAGPRDEQYF.

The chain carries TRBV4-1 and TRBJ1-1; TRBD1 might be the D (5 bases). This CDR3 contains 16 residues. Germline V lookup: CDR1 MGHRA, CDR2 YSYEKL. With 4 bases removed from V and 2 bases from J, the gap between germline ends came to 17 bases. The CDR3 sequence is CASSPYEQQVNTEAFF. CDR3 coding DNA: TGCGCCAGCAGCCCTTACGAACAACAGGTCAACACTGAAGCTTTCTTT.

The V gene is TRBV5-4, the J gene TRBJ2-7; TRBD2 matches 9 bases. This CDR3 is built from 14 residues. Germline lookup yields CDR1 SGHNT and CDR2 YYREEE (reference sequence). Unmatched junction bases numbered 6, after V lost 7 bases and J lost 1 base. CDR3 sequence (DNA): TGTGCCAGCTCCCTAGCGGGAAATTCCTACGAGCAGTACTTC. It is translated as CASSLAGNSYEQYF.

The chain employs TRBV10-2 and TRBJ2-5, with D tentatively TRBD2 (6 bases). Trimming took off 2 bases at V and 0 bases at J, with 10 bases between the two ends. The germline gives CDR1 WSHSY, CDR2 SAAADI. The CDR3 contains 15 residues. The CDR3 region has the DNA TGCGCCAGCAGTGAGGGGACTGCGTACCAAGAGACCCAGTACTTC. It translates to CASSEGTAYQETQYF.

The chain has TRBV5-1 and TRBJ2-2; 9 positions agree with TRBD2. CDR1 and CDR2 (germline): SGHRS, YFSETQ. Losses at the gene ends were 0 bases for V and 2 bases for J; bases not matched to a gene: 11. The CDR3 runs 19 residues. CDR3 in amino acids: CASSLAVAGALINTGELFF. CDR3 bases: TGCGCCAGCAGCTTGGCGGTAGCGGGAGCCCTAATAAACACCGGGGAGCTGTTTTTT.

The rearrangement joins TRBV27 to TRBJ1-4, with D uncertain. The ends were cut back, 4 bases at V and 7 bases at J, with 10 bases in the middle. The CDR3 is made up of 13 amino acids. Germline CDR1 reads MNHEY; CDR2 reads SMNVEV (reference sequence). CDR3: CASSSLSGEKLFF. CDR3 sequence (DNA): TGTGCCAGCAGTTCGCTCAGCGGTGAAAAACTGTTTTTT. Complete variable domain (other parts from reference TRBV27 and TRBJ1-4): EAQVTQNPRYLITVTGKKLTVTCSQNMNHEYMSWYRQDPGLGLRQIYYSMNVEVTDKGDVPEGYKVSRKEKRNFPLILESPSPNQTSLYFCASSSLSGEKLFFGSGTQLSVL.

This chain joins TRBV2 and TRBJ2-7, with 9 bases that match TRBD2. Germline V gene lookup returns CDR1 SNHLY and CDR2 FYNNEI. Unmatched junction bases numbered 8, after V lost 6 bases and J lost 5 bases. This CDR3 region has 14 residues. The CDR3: CASRGLAGSNEQYF. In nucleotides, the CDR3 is TGTGCCAGCAGGGGGCTAGCGGGATCCAACGAGCAGTACTTC.

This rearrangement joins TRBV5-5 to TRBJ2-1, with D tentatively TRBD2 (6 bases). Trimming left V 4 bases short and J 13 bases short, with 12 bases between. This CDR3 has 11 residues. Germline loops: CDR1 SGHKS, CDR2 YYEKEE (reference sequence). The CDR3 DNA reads TGTGCCAGCAGCCTCGAGGGAGGTCAGTTCTTC. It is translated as CASSLEGGQFF.

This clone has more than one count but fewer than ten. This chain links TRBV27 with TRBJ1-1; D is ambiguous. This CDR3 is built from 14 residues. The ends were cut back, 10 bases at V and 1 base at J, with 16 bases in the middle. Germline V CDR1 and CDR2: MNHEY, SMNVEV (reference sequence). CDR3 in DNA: TGTGCCACCTCCCCATTAGCTTCGAACACTGAAGCTTTCTTT. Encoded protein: CATSPLASNTEAFF.

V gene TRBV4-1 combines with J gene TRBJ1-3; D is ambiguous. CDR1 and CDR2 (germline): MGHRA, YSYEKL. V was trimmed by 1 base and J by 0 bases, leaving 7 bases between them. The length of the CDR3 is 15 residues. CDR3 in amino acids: CASSQGTSSGNTIYF. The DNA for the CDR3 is TGCGCCAGCAGCCAAGGGACGAGCTCTGGAAACACCATATATTTT.

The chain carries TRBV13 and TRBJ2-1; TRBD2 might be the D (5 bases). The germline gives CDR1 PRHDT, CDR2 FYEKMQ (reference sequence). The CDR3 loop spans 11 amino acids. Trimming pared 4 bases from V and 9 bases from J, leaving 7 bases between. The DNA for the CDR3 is TGTGCCAGCAGCTCCGGGGTTGAGCAGTTCTTC. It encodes CASSSGVEQFF.

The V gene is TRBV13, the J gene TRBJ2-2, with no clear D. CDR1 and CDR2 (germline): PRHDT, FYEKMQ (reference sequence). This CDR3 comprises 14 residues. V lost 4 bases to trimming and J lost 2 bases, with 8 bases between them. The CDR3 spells CASSSAANTGELFF. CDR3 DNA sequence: TGTGCCAGCAGCTCGGCCGCCAACACCGGGGAGCTGTTTTTT.

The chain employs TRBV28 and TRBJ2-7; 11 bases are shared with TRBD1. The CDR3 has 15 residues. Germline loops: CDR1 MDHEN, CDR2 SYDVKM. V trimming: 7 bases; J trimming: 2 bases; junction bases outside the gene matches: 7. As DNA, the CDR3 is TGTGCCAGCATAAGACCGGGACAGGGGGCCTACGAGCAGTACTTC. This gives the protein CASIRPGQGAYEQYF.

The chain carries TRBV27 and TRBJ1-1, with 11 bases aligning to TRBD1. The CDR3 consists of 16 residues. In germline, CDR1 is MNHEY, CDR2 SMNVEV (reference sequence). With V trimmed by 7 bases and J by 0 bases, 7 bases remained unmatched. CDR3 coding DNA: TGTGCCAGCAATGGGGGACAGGGGGAACTGAACACTGAAGCTTTCTTT. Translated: CASNGGQGELNTEAFF.

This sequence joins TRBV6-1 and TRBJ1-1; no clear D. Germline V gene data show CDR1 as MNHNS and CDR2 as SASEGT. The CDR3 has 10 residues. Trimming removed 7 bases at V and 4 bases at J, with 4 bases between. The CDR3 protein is CASKITEAFF. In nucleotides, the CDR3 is TGTGCCAGCAAAATCACTGAAGCTTTCTTT.

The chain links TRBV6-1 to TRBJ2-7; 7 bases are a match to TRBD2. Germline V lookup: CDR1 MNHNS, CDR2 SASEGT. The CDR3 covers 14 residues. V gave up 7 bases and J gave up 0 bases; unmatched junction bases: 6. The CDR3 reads CASILLADSYEQYF. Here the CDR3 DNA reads TGTGCCAGCATTCTCCTAGCGGACTCCTACGAGCAGTACTTC.

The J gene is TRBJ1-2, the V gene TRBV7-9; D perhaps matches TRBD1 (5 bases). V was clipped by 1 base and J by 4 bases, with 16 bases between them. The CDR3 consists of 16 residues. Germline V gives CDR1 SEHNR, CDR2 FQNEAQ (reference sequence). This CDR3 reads CASSLETGGDLYGYTF. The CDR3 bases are TGTGCCAGCAGCTTAGAGACTGGGGGGGACCTCTATGGCTACACCTTC.

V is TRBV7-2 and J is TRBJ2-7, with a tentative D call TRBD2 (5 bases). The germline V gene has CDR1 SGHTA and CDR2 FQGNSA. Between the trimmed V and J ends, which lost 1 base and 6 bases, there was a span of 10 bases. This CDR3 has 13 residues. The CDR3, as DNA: TGTGCCAGCAGCTTAGTTTCCCTAGCCGAGCAGTACTTC. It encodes CASSLVSLAEQYF.